The text below deals with one T cell receptor beta chain. Which antigen it targets is not known. Base qualities are not provided; no much larger clone lies one nucleotide away. The data were obtained in a study of CD8 T cells in Susac syndrome (dated by TCRdb to the late 2010s). Context from the whole study: Among the sequenced Susac syndrome patients, five or six had clinically active disease and roughly eight were in clinical remission. At the time of blood withdrawal, Susac syndrome patients were either therapy-naive, taking corticosteroids (with some also receiving IVIg), or on IVIg alone. Repertoire sequencing was used to test whether CD8+ T cell activation and differentiation in Susac syndrome was antigen driven.

Study-wide findings and limitations: The number of individuals in the TCR sequencing and HLA analysis was acknowledged as relatively small. In the CD4+ T cell repertoire of Susac syndrome patients, clonal expansion was not detected.

Peripheral blood CD8+ and CD4+ T cells from healthy donors, Susac syndrome patients and multiple sclerosis patients were profiled using high-throughput TCR beta sequencing. Susac syndrome patients met recently defined diagnostic criteria for definite or probable disease. Bulk CD8+ and CD4+ T cells were purified by magnetic negative isolation, whereas CD8+ TEMRA cells were enriched by FACS. Blood was collected in EDTA tubes and processed within 24 hours, with PBMCs isolated through density gradient centrifugation. PBMCs intended for TCR sequencing were frozen in liquid nitrogen and were later thawed in a 37 degrees C water bath. The sorted or isolated CD4+, CD8+ and CD8+ TEMRA cells had a purity of 90% or higher. RNA was extracted using the RNeasy kit, and about 0.5 to 1 microgram was reverse transcribed with random hexamers. The immunoSEQ multiplex PCR assay, which covers 54 Vbeta and 13 Jbeta segments, was used to amplify TCR beta CDR3 regions. Bias from PCR amplification was corrected by using a synthetic template baseline for primer optimization and for computational correction. On the authors' methods: Reads were assigned to V, D and J genes according to IMGT and analyzed in immunoSEQ Analyzer, with only productive sequences retained. Clonality was computed as one minus Shannon entropy normalized by log2 of the number of productive unique sequences. For each patient and control, public and private clones were evaluated within the 100 most prevalent clones. A clone was defined as Susac-specific if it was absent from the healthy and MS cohorts, from over a thousand published viral clones and from other ImmuneACCESS disease sequences. The raw public data were reprocessed by TCRdb itself: fastp quality trimming at Q25, MiXCR clonotype calling, in-frame beta chains only. Rows are combined by CDR3 protein, so each entry shows the most common genes and DNA. The V and J calls were not made by the authors but by TCRdb's processing. A total of around 190,000 distinct CDR3 sequences appear in this sample, under 95% of them only once. Of the sample, 0.12% is held by the ten largest clones.

The CDR3 has 16 amino acids, counting the end cysteine and phenylalanine. Of the read, only the CDR3 DNA is kept; its 48 bases are in frame from base 1. V has 4 bases trimmed and J has 3 bases trimmed; junction bases matching no gene number 10. Looking up the germline V gene yields CDR1 SQVTM and CDR2 ANQGSEA. Input material: CD4+ T cells from PBMCs. The receptor chain draws on TRBV29-1 and TRBJ2-1, with 9 bases matching TRBD1. The TCR originated in a human donor with Susac syndrome. The CDR3 corresponds to CSVAPADRGLYNEQFF. The sequenced DNA is TGCAGCGTTGCCCCCGCGGACAGGGGACTCTACAATGAGCAGTTCTTC.